The clone carrying this TCR beta chain has just a few counts. This specimen belongs to a study of immune characterization of retroperitoneal liposarcoma. MiXCR was run by TCRdb on the PCR reads, yielding one entry per CDR3 protein. The sample lists 8,200 or so distinct CDR3 sequences, about 41% seen once, with more than 12% in the top ten. CDR1 and CDR2 from the germline V gene are SGHVS and FNYEAQ. The germline V and J ends were trimmed by 5 bases and 2 bases, with 13 bases remaining between them. CDR3 length: 15 amino acids. The clonotype comes from a male donor with retroperitoneal liposarcoma. Specimen: tumor tissue. The chain has TRBV7-6 and TRBJ2-1; D may be TRBD1 (6 bases). The CDR3 nucleotides read TGTGCCAGCAGCGCCGACAGGCCCCCCTACAATGAGCAGTTCTTC. This codes for CASSADRPPYNEQFF.